This T cell receptor (beta chain) was sequenced during a study of shared clonotypes between healthy human individuals. Trimming left V 1 base short and J 2 bases short, with 12 bases between. CDR3 length equals 14 residues. Germline-derived CDR1 and CDR2 are GTSNPN and SVGIG (reference sequence). Points on this clone: Its antigen is undetermined.

The assay was immunoSEQ multiplex PCR, and TCRdb's table has in-frame clones only and misses some. The sample consists of some 2,000,000 clones, around 95% of them appearing once. Study-level findings and limits: Clonotypes shared by all four donors outscored non-shared clonotypes in generation probability. With few donors, the genetic and exposure-history diversity represented was limited.

V is TRBV30 and J is TRBJ2-7, with unresolved D. The sample consisted of naive CD4+ T cells sorted from blood. Subset meaning: CD45RA+ positively selected. The source of this sequence is a man in his late teens or twenties in good health. The CDR3 nucleotides read TGTGCCTGGAGTGGGTCCCCCCAAGCCTACGAGCAGTACTTC. It is translated as CAWSGSPQAYEQYF.